The clone carrying this TCR beta chain has just a few counts. Antigen: not known. The sample's time point: late sampling 161 to 241 days after vaccination in a few convalescent patients. As for treatment: approximately nine-day PBMC culture with coronavirus spike peptide pools or control peptides (ViraFEST assay). At the Johns Hopkins FTIC core, DNA taken from cultured CD4+ T cells was sequenced by way of the Oncomine TCR Beta short-read assay. Each CDR3 protein gets one entry after TCRdb re-called the PCR reads with MiXCR. The sample lists tens of thousands of distinct CDR3 sequences; 30% to 40% were seen once. This record belongs to a study of vaccination and CD4 T cells after COVID-19. Study-level information: The study sampled a few convalescent patients at day 14 and again at days 161 to 241 post-vaccination.

Trimming took 0 bases from V and 6 from J, leaving 11 bases between them. In germline, CDR1 is SGDLS, CDR2 YYNGEE. The CDR3 covers 14 residues. This chain links TRBV9 with TRBJ2-3; possibly TRBD1 for D (6 bases). The receptor was derived from a human donor who had recovered from COVID-19. Specimen: CD4+ T cells from blood, cultured in vitro, collected about 7 months after SARS-CoV-2 vaccination. The CDR3 DNA reads TGTGCCAGCAGCGTAGGGGGGACAATGGATACGCAGTATTTT. This codes for CASSVGGTMDTQYF.